Below, one T cell receptor beta chain is given with its context. TCRdb's copy holds only in-frame clones and misses some; the assay was immunoSEQ multiplex PCR. The table lists 110,000 to 150,000 clones, 94% of them singletons. The data belong to a study of control samples from healthy donors and cancer patients. Unmatched junction bases numbered 11, after V lost 3 bases and J lost 6 bases. The CDR3 loop spans 15 amino acids. Germline V CDR1 and CDR2: DFQATT, SNEGSKA (reference sequence). Sequences were obtained from blood. The V and J genes are TRBV20-1 and TRBJ1-2; 9 bases match TRBD1. This clonotype was obtained from a man in his forties in good health. The CDR3: CSASKATGGTDGYTF. The CDR3 DNA reads TGCAGTGCTAGTAAGGCGACAGGGGGAACGGATGGCTACACCTTC.